The rows below give T cell receptor beta chains drawn from one sample of a study of PD-1 blockade in classical Hodgkin lymphoma. Libraries were prepared by immunoSEQ multiplex PCR; TCRdb keeps only in-frame clonotypes and omits some of them. The sample carries about 94,000 clones, approximately 89% recorded once. The material sequenced was peripheral blood mononuclear cells (PBMCs), taken before the second cycle of nivolumab. These receptors all stem from a human donor with classical Hodgkin lymphoma. The CDR3 runs from the conserved cysteine through the conserved F or W. Each record gives: CDR3 DNA, CDR3 protein, D gene, J gene, clone size, V gene. D genes are given only for firm matches. Clone size is not always given. Where it is, it says once, few, many or a class for expanded clones.

CDR3 DNA: TGTGCCAGCAGCTTGGTCGCCAGGGATAACGAGCAGTACTTC
CDR3 protein: CASSLVARDNEQYF
D gene: -
J gene: TRBJ2-7
clone size: -
V gene: TRBV5-5

CDR3 DNA: TGTGCCAGAACCAATCCGGGACGGGAGAGGAATCAGCCCCAGCATTTT
CDR3 protein: CARTNPGRERNQPQHF
D gene: -
J gene: TRBJ1-5
clone size: -
V gene: TRBV7-5

CDR3 DNA: TGTGCCAGCAACTTTTTTAGGGGGTTGTCGAACTACGAGCAGTACTTC
CDR3 protein: CASNFFRGLSNYEQYF
D gene: -
J gene: TRBJ2-7
clone size: -
V gene: TRBV2

CDR3 DNA: TGTGCCAGCAGCAGGGTCGGGTTCCCTGAAGCTTTCTTT
CDR3 protein: CASSRVGFPEAFF
D gene: -
J gene: TRBJ1-1
clone size: -
V gene: TRBV7-9

CDR3 DNA: TGTGCCAGCAGCTTGAGGGATGACTATGGCTACACCTTC
CDR3 protein: CASSLRDDYGYTF
D gene: -
J gene: TRBJ1-2
clone size: -
V gene: TRBV5-4

CDR3 DNA: TGTGCCAGTAGTATCCCAGCGGGTGCCAATGAGCAGTTCTTC
CDR3 protein: CASSIPAGANEQFF
D gene: -
J gene: TRBJ2-1
clone size: -
V gene: TRBV19

CDR3 DNA: TGTGCCAGCAGCTTAAGGCCCCCACCCGGACAGGGGATGGCGGGCGGCACAGATACGCAGTATTTT
CDR3 protein: CASSLRPPPGQGMAGGTDTQYF
D gene: TRBD1
J gene: TRBJ2-3
clone size: -
V gene: TRBV7-6

CDR3 DNA: TGTGCCAGCAGCTTAGCAAATCAGCCCCAGCATTTT
CDR3 protein: CASSLANQPQHF
D gene: -
J gene: TRBJ1-5
clone size: once
V gene: TRBV7-9

CDR3 DNA: TGTGCCAGCAGCAAAGCCCCTAGCGGATACTCCTACGAGCAGTACTTC
CDR3 protein: CASSKAPSGYSYEQYF
D gene: -
J gene: TRBJ2-7
clone size: -
V gene: TRBV21-1

CDR3 DNA: TGTGCCAGCAGTGTGGGGGGCGGGAATGAGCAGTTCTTC
CDR3 protein: CASSVGGGNEQFF
D gene: -
J gene: TRBJ2-1
clone size: -
V gene: TRBV2

CDR3 DNA: TGTGCCAGTAGTATAGGGGGTTCCACTGAAGCTTTCTTT
CDR3 protein: CASSIGGSTEAFF
D gene: -
J gene: TRBJ1-1
clone size: -
V gene: TRBV19

CDR3 DNA: TGTGCCAGCAGCTTGTCCCGCGATCAGCCCCAGCATTTT
CDR3 protein: CASSLSRDQPQHF
D gene: -
J gene: TRBJ1-5
clone size: -
V gene: TRBV5-8

CDR3 DNA: TGCAGCGTTTCTCTGGGGCGAGGGACGGATGCCAAAAACATTCAGTACTTC
CDR3 protein: CSVSLGRGTDAKNIQYF
D gene: -
J gene: TRBJ2-4
clone size: -
V gene: TRBV29-1

CDR3 DNA: TGCGCCAGCAGTGACCGGGACAGGGTGTACAATGAGCAGTTCTTC
CDR3 protein: CASSDRDRVYNEQFF
D gene: TRBD1
J gene: TRBJ2-1
clone size: -
V gene: TRBV10-1

CDR3 DNA: TGTGCCAGCAGTGAGTTGACTGGAAACACCATATATTTT
CDR3 protein: CASSELTGNTIYF
D gene: -
J gene: TRBJ1-3
clone size: -
V gene: TRBV27

CDR3 DNA: TGTGCCAGCAGTTTATCAGGGTCTGGCTACACCTTC
CDR3 protein: CASSLSGSGYTF
D gene: -
J gene: TRBJ1-2
clone size: few
V gene: TRBV27

CDR3 DNA: TGTGCCAGCAGCTACCAGGCAGACGAGCAGTACTTC
CDR3 protein: CASSYQADEQYF
D gene: -
J gene: TRBJ2-7
clone size: -
V gene: TRBV7-9

CDR3 DNA: TGTGCCAGTAGTACAACGATAGGATATAGCAATCAGCCCCAGCATTTT
CDR3 protein: CASSTTIGYSNQPQHF
D gene: -
J gene: TRBJ1-5
clone size: -
V gene: TRBV19

CDR3 DNA: TGTGCCAGCAGCCCTGGGACAGCCACCTACGAGCAGTACTTC
CDR3 protein: CASSPGTATYEQYF
D gene: TRBD1
J gene: TRBJ2-7
clone size: -
V gene: TRBV5-6

CDR3 DNA: TGTGCCAGCAGCTTAGGGAAACCGGAGACCCAGTACTTC
CDR3 protein: CASSLGKPETQYF
D gene: -
J gene: TRBJ2-5
clone size: -
V gene: TRBV7-7

CDR3 DNA: TGTGCCAGCAGCTTAGAAGCGGGGTGGAACAATCAGCCCCAGCATTTT
CDR3 protein: CASSLEAGWNNQPQHF
D gene: -
J gene: TRBJ1-5
clone size: -
V gene: TRBV7-2

CDR3 DNA: TGTGCCAGCACCGACGGGAGTTCACCCCTCCACTTT
CDR3 protein: CASTDGSSPLHF
D gene: -
J gene: TRBJ1-6
clone size: -
V gene: TRBV7-9

CDR3 DNA: TGTGCCAGCGGGCTTGGCACAGATACGCAGTATTTT
CDR3 protein: CASGLGTDTQYF
D gene: -
J gene: TRBJ2-3
clone size: -
V gene: TRBV2

CDR3 DNA: TGTGCCAGCAGTGAAATAGCTAGCGGGAGCTGGAATGAGCAGTTCTTC
CDR3 protein: CASSEIASGSWNEQFF
D gene: TRBD2
J gene: TRBJ2-1
clone size: -
V gene: TRBV2